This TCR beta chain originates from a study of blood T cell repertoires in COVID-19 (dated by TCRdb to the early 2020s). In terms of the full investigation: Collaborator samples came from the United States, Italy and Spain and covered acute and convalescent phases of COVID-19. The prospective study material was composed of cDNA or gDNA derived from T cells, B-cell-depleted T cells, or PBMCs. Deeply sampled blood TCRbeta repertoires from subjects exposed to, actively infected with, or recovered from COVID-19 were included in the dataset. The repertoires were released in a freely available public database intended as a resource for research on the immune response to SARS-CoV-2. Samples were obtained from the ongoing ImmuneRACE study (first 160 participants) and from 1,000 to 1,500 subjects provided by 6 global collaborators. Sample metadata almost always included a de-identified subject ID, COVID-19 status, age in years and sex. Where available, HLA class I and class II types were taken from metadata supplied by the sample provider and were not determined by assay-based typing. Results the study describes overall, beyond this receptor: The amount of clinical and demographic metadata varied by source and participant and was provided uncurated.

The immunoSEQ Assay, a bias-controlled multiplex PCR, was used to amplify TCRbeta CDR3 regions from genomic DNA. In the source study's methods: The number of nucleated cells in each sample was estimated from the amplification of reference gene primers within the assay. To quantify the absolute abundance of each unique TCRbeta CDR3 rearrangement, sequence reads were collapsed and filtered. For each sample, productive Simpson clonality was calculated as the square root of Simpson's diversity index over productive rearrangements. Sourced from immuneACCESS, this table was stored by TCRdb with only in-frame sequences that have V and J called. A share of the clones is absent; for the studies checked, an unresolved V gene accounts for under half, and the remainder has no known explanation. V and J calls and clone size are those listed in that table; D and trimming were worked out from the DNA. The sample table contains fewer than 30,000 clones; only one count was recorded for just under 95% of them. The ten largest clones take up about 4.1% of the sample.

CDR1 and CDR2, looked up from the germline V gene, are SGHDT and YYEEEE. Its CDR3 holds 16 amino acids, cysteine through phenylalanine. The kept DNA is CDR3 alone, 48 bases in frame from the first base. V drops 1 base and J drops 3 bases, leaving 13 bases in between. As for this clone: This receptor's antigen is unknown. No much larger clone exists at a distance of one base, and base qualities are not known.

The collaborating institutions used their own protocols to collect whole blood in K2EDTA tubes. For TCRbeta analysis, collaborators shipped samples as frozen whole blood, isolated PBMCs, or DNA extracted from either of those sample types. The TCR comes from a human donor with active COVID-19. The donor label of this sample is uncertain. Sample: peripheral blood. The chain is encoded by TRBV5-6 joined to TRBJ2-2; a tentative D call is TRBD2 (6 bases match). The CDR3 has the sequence CASSLRSEGDTGELFF. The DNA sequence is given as TGTGCCAGCAGCTTGAGGTCGGAGGGCGACACCGGGGAGCTGTTTTTT.